The 29 T cell receptor beta chains below were found in one sample sequenced in a study of blood T cells in healthy people across ages. A second PCR, run for about 6 to 11 cycles, used a sample-barcoded 5' primer plus a J-beta primer mix. TCRdb used MiXCR to reprocess the 5' RACE reads, holding one entry per CDR3 protein. The table records 1.5 million to 2 million distinct CDR3 sequences, approximately 39% of them present only once. The sample consisted of blood. The receptors come from a human donor in good health.

This clonotype was seen at least ten times. The chain couples TRBV7-2 to TRBJ2-7, with unresolved D. This CDR3 has 14 residues. The germline gives CDR1 SGHTA, CDR2 FQGNSA. V lost 4 bases, J lost 1 base, and 11 bases lay in between. CDR3 in DNA: TGTGCCAGCAGCTCCGAGGTCAGATCCTACGAGCAGTACTTC. It encodes CASSSEVRSYEQYF.

For the CDR3, the DNA is TGTGCCGTAGACAGGGGTGACTACGAGCAGTACTTC. Translation: CAVDRGDYEQYF. The rearrangement joins TRBV10-3 to TRBJ2-7; TRBD1 aligns across 8 bases. CDR3 length equals 12 residues. CDR1 and CDR2 (germline): ENHRY, SYGVKD. J gave up 3 bases and V 11 bases, and 6 bases lay outside the gene matches.

This clonotype has more than one count but fewer than ten. The V call is TRBV12-3 or TRBV12-4, the J call TRBJ2-7; a weak D match, TRBD1 (6 bases). The CDR3 covers 14 residues. Trimming left V 5 bases short and J 7 bases short, with 18 bases between. In DNA, the CDR3 is TGTGCCAGCAGTACGAGCCAGGGGTACGAGGAGCAGTACTTC. Protein: CASSTSQGYEEQYF.

Worth noting for this clonotype: One end of the junction does not line up with germline, which may come from a read error. The J gene is TRBJ2-2, the V gene TRBV7-3; TRBD2 matches 9 bases. Germline V gene lookup returns CDR1 SGHTA and CDR2 FQGTGA. This CDR3 comprises 16 residues. The CDR3 DNA is TGTGCCAGCAGCTTAAAGGCGGGGGGGCCCGTCGGGGAACTGTTTTTT. It is translated as CASSLKAGGPVGELFF.

This clonotype was counted a few times. This chain joins TRBV29-1 and TRBJ2-3, with a tentative D call TRBD2 (6 bases). The CDR3 loop spans 12 amino acids. CDR1 is SQVTM, CDR2 ANQGSEA, per germline. Between the trimmed V and J ends, which lost 8 bases and 4 bases, there was a span of 13 bases. This CDR3 is CSMGGSADTQYF. The DNA for the CDR3 is TGCAGCATGGGGGGTTCCGCAGATACGCAGTATTTT.

J is TRBJ2-5 and V is TRBV6-5; TRBD2 might be the D (6 bases). Germline CDR1 is MNHEY and CDR2 is SVGAGI. The V and J ends lost 10 bases and 6 bases respectively, with 21 bases between them. The CDR3 has 14 residues. CDR3 protein: CATLGGGSGQTQYF. In DNA form, the CDR3 reads TGTGCCACCCTGGGGGGAGGATCTGGCCAGACCCAGTACTTC.

The gene calls are TRBV24-1 and TRBJ2-1; TRBD1 agrees at 8 bases. The V segment lost 4 bases and the J segment 6 bases; nucleotides outside the gene matches: 10. The germline CDR1 and CDR2 sequences are KGHDR and SFDVKD. CDR3 length: 16 residues. The CDR3 DNA is TGTGCCACCAGTGAGGCCAGGACAGGGTCCCCCAATGAGCAGTTCTTC. It is translated as CATSEARTGSPNEQFF.

The gene calls are TRBV29-1 and TRBJ1-1; 11 bases align to TRBD1. V was clipped by 7 bases and J by 3 bases; unmatched bases: 4. Per germline, CDR1 SQVTM and CDR2 ANQGSEA. The CDR3 length is 13 residues. The chain's CDR3 is CSGGTGGDTEAFF. In DNA, the CDR3 is TGCAGCGGTGGGACAGGGGGTGACACTGAAGCTTTCTTT. Based on the CDR3 plus reference TRBV29-1 and TRBJ1-1, the full variable domain is SAVISQKPSRDICQRGTSLTIQCQVDSQVTMMFWYRQQPGQSLTLIATANQGSEATYESGFVIDKFPISRPNLTFSTLTVSNMSPEDSSIYLCSGGTGGDTEAFFGQGTRLTVV.

V is TRBV4-3 and J is TRBJ1-5, with D possibly TRBD1 on 5 matching bases. Looked up from germline, CDR1 is LGHNA and CDR2 is YSLEER. Trimming left V 3 bases short and J 10 bases short, with 16 bases between. CDR3 length: 14 amino acids. For the CDR3, the DNA is TGCGCCAGCAGCCAGGACACTTCGATTAGCCCCCAGCATTTT. Amino acids: CASSQDTSISPQHF.

The chain joins TRBV3-1 to TRBJ2-6; no firm D call. Germline CDR1 LGHDT, CDR2 YNNKEL (reference sequence). This CDR3 comprises 16 residues. V lost 1 base, J lost 0 bases, and 7 bases lay in between. CDR3: CASSQVYRSGANVLTF. CDR3 DNA: TGTGCCAGCAGCCAAGTTTACCGCTCTGGGGCCAACGTCCTGACTTTC.

This clonotype has a handful of counts. This could be a read error, since a much larger clone is one nucleotide away. This chain links TRBV6-1 with TRBJ1-1, with D possibly TRBD1 on 5 matching bases. The germline V and J ends were trimmed by 3 bases and 1 base, with 6 bases remaining between them. Germline CDR1 and CDR2: MNHNS and SASEGT. The CDR3 runs 13 residues. CDR3 in DNA: TGTGCCAGCAGTGACGGGGCGAACACTGAAGCTTTCTTT. It codes for CASSDGANTEAFF.

The chain carries TRBV14 and TRBJ1-1; 10 nucleotides agree with TRBD1. Germline CDR1 is SGHDN and CDR2 is FVKESK. V shed 3 bases, J shed 1 base, and the junction held 2 bases outside the gene matches. The CDR3 loop spans 15 amino acids. The CDR3 spells CASSHWDRGNTEAFF. CDR3 sequence (DNA): TGTGCCAGCAGCCATTGGGACAGGGGGAACACTGAAGCTTTCTTT.

The V gene is TRBV4-3, the J gene TRBJ1-2, with a weak D call TRBD1 (5 bases). This CDR3 comprises 17 residues. V was clipped by 0 bases and J by 3 bases, with 17 bases between them. CDR1 LGHNA and CDR2 YSLEER come from the germline V gene. The CDR3 coding sequence is TGCGCCAGCAGCCAAGATGCCCTAAGGGACCCCCACTATGGCTACACCTTC. This encodes CASSQDALRDPHYGYTF.

This chain joins TRBV12-3 or TRBV12-4 and TRBJ1-1; a possible D gene is TRBD1 (5 bases). This CDR3 has 13 amino acids. V lost 2 bases and J lost 6, with 10 bases in between. The DNA for the CDR3 is TGTGCCAGCAGTTTAATGGCAGGGCCTGAAGCTTTCTTT. Translated: CASSLMAGPEAFF.

As to this clonotype: Possible read error: a much larger clone is one base away. This sequence joins TRBV29-1 and TRBJ2-4; a weak D match, TRBD1 (6 bases). The germline gives CDR1 SQVTM, CDR2 ANQGSEA. The CDR3 runs to 17 residues. Trimming left V 6 bases short and J 13 bases short, with 34 bases between. The CDR3 reads CSVTGFWDLSSYNEQYF. CDR3 bases: TGCAGCGTCACAGGGTTTTGGGACCTTAGCTCCTACAATGAGCAGTACTTC.

The chain has TRBV7-9 and TRBJ2-1; 7 bases are shared with TRBD2. The ends lost 8 bases at V and 7 bases at J; junction bases unmatched: 14. The CDR3 totals 15 residues. CDR1 SEHNR and CDR2 FQNEAQ come from the germline V gene (reference sequence). This CDR3 reads CASRSGLAAGNEQFF. In DNA form, the CDR3 reads TGTGCCAGCCGCTCCGGGCTAGCGGCCGGGAATGAGCAGTTCTTC.

The sample holds a few counts of this clonotype. The rearrangement links TRBV6-2 or TRBV6-3 to TRBJ2-7; no reliable D call. Germline V gene lookup returns CDR1 MNHEY and CDR2 SVGEGT. The CDR3 runs 12 residues. V lost 5 bases and J lost 3, with 8 bases in between. The DNA of the CDR3 is TGTGCCAGCAGTACCATTGGCTACGAGCAGTACTTC. Its protein is CASSTIGYEQYF.

V gene TRBV7-2 combines with J gene TRBJ1-2; the D is unclear. CDR1 and CDR2 (germline): SGHTA, FQGNSA. Trimming cost V 1 base and J 8 bases, with 14 bases left between them. The CDR3 spans 14 residues. The CDR3 sequence is CASSLESGIKGYTF. The CDR3 DNA follows: TGTGCCAGCAGCTTAGAAAGTGGTATAAAAGGCTACACCTTC.

This clonotype was detected a few times. The rearrangement links TRBV7-9 to TRBJ1-5; TRBD1 is a possible D gene (5 bases). The CDR3 is made up of 16 amino acids. Looked up from germline, CDR1 is SEHNR and CDR2 is FQNEAQ (reference sequence). The V gene lost 1 base and the J gene lost 2 bases, with 12 bases spanning the gap. In nucleotides, the CDR3 is TGTGCCAGCAGCTTAGTATCGGGGCCTCGCAATCAGCCCCAGCATTTT. This encodes CASSLVSGPRNQPQHF.

The chain employs TRBV12-5 and TRBJ1-2, with a tentative D call TRBD1 (6 bases). This CDR3 region has 16 residues. Germline V CDR1 and CDR2: LGHNT, FRNRAP. V lost 3 bases and J 2 bases, leaving 16 bases between the germline ends. The CDR3 DNA follows: TGTGCTAGTGGTTTCATTACAGGGCGGCGAAACTATGGCTACACCTTC. This codes for CASGFITGRRNYGYTF.

J is TRBJ2-5 and V is TRBV6-2 or TRBV6-3; 14 positions agree with TRBD2. The CDR3 sequence is 16 residues long. V lost 5 bases to trimming and J lost 2 bases; unmatched junction nucleotides: 4. CDR1 is MNHEY and CDR2 is SVGEGT in the germline V gene. The CDR3: CASSRGLAGEQETQYF. In DNA form, the CDR3 reads TGTGCCAGCAGTAGGGGACTAGCGGGGGAACAAGAGACCCAGTACTTC.

CDR3 sequence (DNA): TGCGCCAGCAGCTCGGCGAGGTCTCGGGGGACTGAAGCTTTCTTT. Translated, it gives CASSSARSRGTEAFF. This rearrangement joins TRBV5-1 to TRBJ1-1; D possibly corresponds to TRBD1 (5 bases). Trimming removed 3 bases at V and 5 bases at J, with 17 bases between. Looked up from germline, CDR1 is SGHRS and CDR2 is YFSETQ. The CDR3 is 15 residues long.

This clonotype was counted only a few times. CDR3 sequence (DNA): TGCAGCGCCCTTCGTTCCACAGATACGCAGTATTTT. The encoded protein is CSALRSTDTQYF. This sequence joins TRBV29-1 and TRBJ2-3; D gene ambiguous. The V gene's germline CDR1 is SQVTM and CDR2 ANQGSEA. This CDR3 is 12 amino acids long. The ends were cut back, 7 bases at V and 2 bases at J, with 10 bases in the middle.

Of note for this clonotype: An end of the junction does not agree with germline; a read error may underlie this. The chain joins TRBV11-2 to TRBJ1-2; no reliable D call. CDR1 and CDR2 (germline): SGHAT, FQNNGV. This CDR3 is 13 amino acids long. The CDR3 nucleotides read TGTGCCAGCAGCCCTAGTATAGGCAATGGCAACACCTTC. Translating gives CASSPSIGNGNTF. Full variable domain (rest looked up from reference TRBV11-2 and TRBJ1-2): EAGVAQSPRYKIIEKRQSVAFWCNPISGHATLYWYQQILGQGPKLLIQFQNNGVVDDSQLPKDRFSAERLKGVDSTLKIQPAKLEDSAVYLCASSPSIGNGNTFGSGTRLTVV.

This chain joins TRBV7-3 and TRBJ2-3; 9 nucleotides match TRBD2. CDR3 size: 17 residues. V trimming: 0 bases; J trimming: 3 bases; junction bases outside the gene matches: 7. Germline V gene sequence: CDR1 SGHTA, CDR2 FQGTGA. The CDR3, as DNA: TGTGCCAGCAGCTTAACGGTTGGCGGGGGGGCTACAGATACGCAGTATTTT. It codes for CASSLTVGGGATDTQYF.

This clonotype came up a few times. This sequence joins TRBV7-2 and TRBJ2-4; D gene uncertain. The tail of the sequence fits TRBJ2-7 better, so the J call may be wrong. Looked up from germline, CDR1 is SGHTA and CDR2 is FQGNSA. This CDR3 contains 15 residues. CDR3 sequence reads: CASSLLTAPHYEQYF. The CDR3 bases are TGTGCCAGCAGCTTACTAACAGCCCCCCACTACGAGCAGTACTTC.

Only a few counts were recorded for this clonotype. The chain combines TRBV29-1 with TRBJ2-1; either TRBD1 or TRBD2 may fit D (6 bases each). The CDR3 spans 13 residues. Germline V lookup: CDR1 SQVTM, CDR2 ANQGSEA. V was clipped by 7 bases and J by 4 bases, with 14 bases between them. CDR3 coding DNA: TGCAGCGCTACGAGGGGGGATTACAATGAGCAGTTCTTC. Protein product: CSATRGDYNEQFF.

This clonotype has a handful of counts. The chain links TRBV12-3 or TRBV12-4 to TRBJ2-5, with D unclear. Trimming removed 6 bases at V and 2 bases at J, with 13 bases between. The CDR3 length is 14 residues. The CDR3 region is CASSPWGRQETQYF. The CDR3 nucleotides read TGTGCCAGCAGCCCCTGGGGAAGGCAAGAGACCCAGTACTTC.

The chain links TRBV19 to TRBJ1-1; D unresolved. The CDR3 contains 15 residues. The germline V and J ends were trimmed by 0 bases and 0 bases, with 8 bases remaining between them. CDR1 LNHDA and CDR2 SQIVND come from the germline V gene (reference sequence). CDR3 loop: CASSIDLYLNTEAFF. CDR3 sequence (DNA): TGTGCCAGTAGTATAGATCTCTACTTGAACACTGAAGCTTTCTTT.